This T cell receptor (beta chain) comes out of a study of blood T cell repertoires in COVID-19. This CDR3 is built from 16 residues. Germline V CDR1 and CDR2: MDHEN, SYDVKM. V was pared by 8 bases and J by 7 bases, with 18 bases of the junction left unmatched. As originally analysed: Scientists estimated how many nucleated cells there were by amplifying reference gene primers. Assay used: immunoSEQ multiplex PCR; TCRdb lists only in-frame clones, some missing. V and J calls plus clone size are reproduced from that table; the DNA served to infer D and trimming. The table records approximately 330,000 clones, approximately 90% of them present only once.

The source of this sequence is a young man with COVID-19, enrolled during active disease. Sequencing used peripheral blood. This chain joins TRBV28 and TRBJ2-3; 7 bases match TRBD1. CDR3 nucleotide sequence: TGTGCCAGCCGCAGTTTCTTCGGGACAGAGACTAATACGCAGTATTTT. This sequence encodes CASRSFFGTETNTQYF.